This record looks at one T cell receptor beta chain sequence and its context. Its antigen is unidentified. This sample was taken from a study of post-analysis software for immune sequencing data. Broader study findings: Four or five TRBV segments (TRBV5-6, TRBV5-1 and TRBV20-1 among them) occurred more frequently in patients than in controls. Significantly lower normalized Chao1 diversity was found in patients with multiple sclerosis relative to controls. Samples made in the same batch grouped tightly together by F measure.

Incorporated into the TCR beta cDNA libraries were unique molecular identifiers, which served to reduce PCR and sequencing biases. Roughly 490,000 cDNA molecules came from around 1 to 10 million T cells. MiXCR was run by TCRdb on the PCR reads, yielding one entry per CDR3 protein. The sample lists about 770,000 distinct CDR3 sequences, 35% to 55% occurring once. The V segment lost 0 bases and the J segment 2 bases; nucleotides outside the gene matches: 12. The CDR3 is 19 residues long. Germline V CDR1 and CDR2: DFQATT, SNEGSKA (reference sequence). This clonotype was sampled from a girl aged 10-17 years with multiple sclerosis. The V call is TRBV20-1, the J call TRBJ2-7; 14 bases agree with TRBD2. The material sequenced was blood. Written as DNA, the CDR3 is TGCAGTGCTAGAGATTTCCGACTAGCGGGAGGGCCCAAGACCTACGAGCAGTACTTC. Its protein is CSARDFRLAGGPKTYEQYF.